This TCR beta chain was recorded in a study of blood T cell repertoires in COVID-19. On the study more broadly: Italy, Spain and the United States were the sources of the convalescent and acute COVID-19 samples. Sources were T cells, B-cell-depleted T cells, or PBMCs; the material itself was cDNA or gDNA.

CDR1 is MDHEN and CDR2 is SYDVKM in the germline V gene. The CDR3 has 12 amino acids. Trimming took 2 bases from V and 4 from J, leaving 5 bases between them. As processed by the authors: Estimation of nucleated cell counts was performed using reference gene primer amplification. Produced via immunoSEQ multiplex PCR; TCRdb's table is partial and in-frame only. That table is the source of V, J and clone size, and D and trimming were worked out from the DNA. The repertoire holds roughly 60,000 clones, with around 90% as singletons. This chain connects TRBV28 to TRBJ1-2; D is undetermined. This clonotype originated in a woman aged 80 or over with active COVID-19. Sequenced sample: peripheral blood. CDR3 nucleotide sequence: TGTGCCAGCAGTTTAGGCCCCTATGGCTACACCTTC. Amino acids: CASSLGPYGYTF.